These 21 T cell receptor beta chains were all obtained from the same sample, sequenced in a study of cytomegalovirus exposure and HLA in healthy donors. 13 Jbeta primers and 60 Vbeta primers were used for the PCR. The table came from immunoSEQ multiplex PCR; TCRdb's copy has only in-frame clones and leaves some out. This sample has 150,000 to 200,000 clones, with approximately 79% found just once. Sequencing was performed on PBMCs. The source of these receptors is a man between 35 and 55 years old in good health and CMV-seropositive.

This rearrangement joins TRBV5-1 to TRBJ1-4; TRBD1 matches at 8 bases. Germline CDR1 reads SGHRS; CDR2 reads YFSETQ. CDR3 size: 15 residues. The J segment lost 3 bases and the V segment lost 5 bases, leaving 6 bases of the junction unmatched. Written as DNA, the CDR3 is TGCGCCAGCAGTAACACAGGGGGACCTAATGAAAAACTGTTTTTT. Encoded protein: CASSNTGGPNEKLFF.

J is TRBJ2-1 and V is TRBV6-6, with TRBD1 as a possible D gene (6 bases). With 6 bases removed from V and 8 bases from J, the gap between germline ends came to 14 bases. The CDR3 consists of 13 residues. Per germline, CDR1 MNHNY and CDR2 SVGAGI (reference sequence). CDR3 region: CASSIRQVYEQFF. The DNA of the CDR3 is TGTGCCAGCAGCATACGACAGGTTTATGAGCAGTTCTTC.

V gene TRBV5-1 combines with J gene TRBJ2-5, with D perhaps TRBD1 (6 bases). The closer fit of TRBJ2-7 to the DNA end suggests the J call may be wrong. The CDR3 spans 17 residues. CDR1 and CDR2 from the germline V gene are SGHRS and YFSETQ. CDR3 coding DNA: TGCGCCAGCAGCTCAACGCAGGGGTCCATGGGCTCCTACGAGCAGTACTTC. This sequence encodes CASSSTQGSMGSYEQYF.

The sample holds one count of this clone. This chain joins TRBV7-2 and TRBJ2-1; 12 nucleotides match TRBD2. Trimming cost V 5 bases and J 6 bases; bases outside gene matches: 5. Germline CDR1 is SGHTA and CDR2 is FQGNSA. CDR3 size: 15 residues. The CDR3 bases are TGTGCCAGCAGCACACTAGCGGGAGGTCTCAATGAGCAGTTCTTC. It translates to CASSTLAGGLNEQFF.

This chain joins TRBV9 and TRBJ2-1, with a possible D match to TRBD1 (6 bases). The CDR3 is 17 residues long. Germline values: CDR1 SGDLS, CDR2 YYNGEE. V was clipped by 0 bases and J by 4 bases, with 17 bases between them. The CDR3 DNA is TGTGCCAGCAGCGTAGGGGGGCTAGGTGGGGTTTACAATGAGCAGTTCTTC. Protein sequence: CASSVGGLGGVYNEQFF.

This clone appeared a single time. The chain carries TRBV28 and TRBJ2-1; tentatively, D is TRBD2 (5 bases). There are 17 residues in the CDR3. Germline assignment: CDR1 MDHEN and CDR2 SYDVKM. V shed 5 bases and J shed 0 bases, with 17 bases lying between them. The CDR3 reads CASSQELGGRSYNEQFF. The CDR3 DNA reads as TGTGCCAGCAGTCAAGAGCTTGGCGGGCGCTCCTACAATGAGCAGTTCTTC. Together with reference TRBV28 and TRBJ2-1, the CDR3 gives the full variable domain: DVKVTQSSRYLVKRTGEKVFLECVQDMDHENMFWYRQDPGLGLRLIYFSYDVKMKEKGDIPEGYSVSREKKERFSLILESASTNQTSMYLCASSQELGGRSYNEQFFGPGTRLTVL.

The chain recombines TRBV11-3 with TRBJ2-3; TRBD1 matches 7 bases. CDR3 length equals 15 residues. V was clipped by 6 bases and J by 3 bases; unmatched bases: 9. Germline V CDR1 and CDR2: SGHNT, YENEEA. The CDR3 is CASSSTGSRTDTQYF. DNA of the CDR3: TGTGCCAGCAGTTCGACAGGGAGTAGGACAGATACGCAGTATTTT.

V usage is TRBV7-3 and J usage is TRBJ2-5, with 7 bases identical to TRBD1. V shed 5 bases, J shed 5 bases, and the junction held 5 bases outside the gene matches. Germline assignment: CDR1 SGHTA and CDR2 FQGTGA. The CDR3 loop spans 13 amino acids. DNA for the CDR3: TGTGCCAGCAGCCCCGACAGGGCCGAGACCCAGTACTTC. It is translated as CASSPDRAETQYF.

The chain employs TRBV7-6 and TRBJ2-7; 7 bases line up with TRBD2. V was clipped by 1 base and J by 0 bases; unmatched bases: 3. Germline V gene sequence: CDR1 SGHVS, CDR2 FNYEAQ. This CDR3 contains 15 residues. The CDR3 DNA reads as TGTGCCAGCAGCTTAGATGGCGGGAGCTCCTACGAGCAGTACTTC. This gives the protein CASSLDGGSSYEQYF.

The chain combines TRBV27 with TRBJ2-3; 7 nucleotides align to TRBD2. V lost 7 bases to trimming and J lost 5 bases; unmatched junction nucleotides: 9. This CDR3 contains 14 residues. Germline lookup yields CDR1 MNHEY and CDR2 SMNVEV (reference sequence). The CDR3 loop reads CASKSGLVRDTQYF. The CDR3 DNA follows: TGTGCCAGCAAGAGTGGACTAGTTAGAGATACGCAGTATTTT.

J is TRBJ1-1 and V is TRBV25-1; 8 nucleotides agree with TRBD1. The CDR3 contains 15 residues. Trimming removed 3 bases from V and 5 bases from J; junction bases left unmatched: 8. CDR1 and CDR2 from the germline V gene are MGHDK and SYGVNS. The CDR3 coding sequence is TGTGCCAGCAGTGATTGGACAGGGAAGGGGACTGAAGCTTTCTTT. As protein: CASSDWTGKGTEAFF.

The chain employs TRBV19 and TRBJ2-5, with D possibly being TRBD2 (5 bases). Trimming stripped 9 bases from V and 5 bases from J, with 16 bases between. The CDR3 runs to 13 residues. The V gene's germline CDR1 is LNHDA and CDR2 SQIVND (reference sequence). The CDR3 sequence is CARPGCARETQYF. The CDR3 coding sequence is TGTGCCAGGCCGGGATGTGCCAGGGAGACCCAGTACTTC.

This clone turned up a few times. The rearrangement joins TRBV4-1 to TRBJ1-1, with a tentative D call TRBD1 (6 bases). This CDR3 has 14 residues. V was shortened by 5 bases and J by 3 bases, with 13 bases between the two germline ends. Germline-derived CDR1 and CDR2 are MGHRA and YSYEKL. The chain's CDR3 is CASSSQGGHTEAFF. CDR3 nucleotide sequence: TGCGCCAGCAGCTCACAGGGCGGGCACACTGAAGCTTTCTTT.

The rearrangement joins TRBV28 to TRBJ1-2; D possibly corresponds to TRBD1 (5 bases). There are 13 residues in the CDR3. Trimming stripped 7 bases from V and 4 bases from J, with 13 bases between. Looked up from germline, CDR1 is MDHEN and CDR2 is SYDVKM. CDR3 coding DNA: TGTGCCAGCACCTCTGGGGCACCCTATGGCTACACCTTC. This encodes CASTSGAPYGYTF.

The V gene is TRBV7-2, the J gene TRBJ1-1, with D hard to call. Per germline, CDR1 SGHTA and CDR2 FQGNSA. This CDR3 has 14 residues. The V gene lost 5 bases and the J gene lost 0 bases, with 10 bases spanning the gap. The CDR3 is CASSLSGMNTEAFF. The CDR3 DNA sequence: TGTGCCAGCAGCCTTTCCGGGATGAACACTGAAGCTTTCTTT.

This clone was seen a few times. The chain uses TRBV6-5 and TRBJ1-1, with 11 bases fitting TRBD1. The V and J ends lost 5 bases and 7 bases, in that order; junction bases with no gene match: 6. The CDR3 has 14 residues. CDR1 and CDR2 from the germline V gene are MNHEY and SVGAGI. CDR3 DNA: TGTGCCAGCAGTGATAGGGACAGGGGGATTGAAGCTTTCTTT. It is translated as CASSDRDRGIEAFF.

The rearrangement joins TRBV7-9 to TRBJ2-3; no firm D call. There are 14 residues in the CDR3. V was clipped by 3 bases and J by 2 bases, with 9 bases between them. CDR1 is SEHNR, CDR2 FQNEAQ, per germline (reference sequence). CDR3 sequence (DNA): TGTGCCAGCAGCTTCCGGTTAACCACAGATACGCAGTATTTT. It encodes CASSFRLTTDTQYF.

The J gene is TRBJ1-5, the V gene TRBV6-1; D ambiguous. CDR1 and CDR2 (germline): MNHNS, SASEGT. This CDR3 spans 15 amino acids. CDR3 region: CANAPGSDGNQPQHF. The CDR3 nucleotides read TGTGCTAACGCCCCAGGATCCGACGGCAATCAGCCCCAGCATTTT.

The chain couples TRBV5-5 to TRBJ2-7, with a weak D call TRBD1 (5 bases). The CDR3 sequence is 16 residues long. Trimming pared 4 bases from V and 0 bases from J, leaving 17 bases between. Germline V lookup: CDR1 SGHKS, CDR2 YYEKEE (reference sequence). This CDR3 is CASSPVPRVSSYEQYF. CDR3 DNA: TGTGCCAGCAGCCCAGTACCCAGGGTGAGCTCCTACGAGCAGTACTTC.

The genes are TRBV28 and TRBJ1-5; 11 nucleotides match TRBD1. The V gene end was trimmed by 5 bases and the J gene end by 5 bases; junction bases not matched to a gene: 2. CDR1 MDHEN and CDR2 SYDVKM come from the germline V gene. The CDR3 has 14 amino acids. The chain's CDR3 is CASSGDRGYQPQHF. The CDR3 bases are TGTGCCAGCAGTGGGGACAGGGGGTATCAGCCCCAGCATTTT. Using reference TRBV28 and TRBJ1-5 for the parts outside the CDR3, the full variable domain is DVKVTQSSRYLVKRTGEKVFLECVQDMDHENMFWYRQDPGLGLRLIYFSYDVKMKEKGDIPEGYSVSREKKERFSLILESASTNQTSMYLCASSGDRGYQPQHFGDGTRLSIL.

This clone has more than one count but fewer than ten. V gene TRBV11-3 combines with J gene TRBJ2-1, with 7 bases aligning to TRBD2. The CDR3 is 16 amino acids. The J segment lost 3 bases and the V segment lost 1 base, leaving 6 bases of the junction unmatched. Germline V gives CDR1 SGHNT, CDR2 YENEEA. The CDR3 region has the DNA TGTGCCAGCAGCTTAGGTGGGACTACCATCTACAATGAGCAGTTCTTC. Encoded protein: CASSLGGTTIYNEQFF.